The clone carrying this TCR beta chain was picked up a small number of times. No antigen is known for it. The treatment denotes: roughly 10-day PBMC culture with coronavirus spike peptide pools or control peptides (ViraFEST assay). These data belong to a study of vaccination and CD4 T cells after COVID-19. Across the study: Blood was drawn a median 72 days post second dose, range 14 to 241. Investigators stimulated cells with overlapping spike peptides drawn from SARS-CoV-2, HCoV-NL63, HCoV-OC43 and HCoV-229E. Control cultures, each given a CEFX pool, an HIV-1 Nef pool, or no peptide, were included.

V shed 5 bases and J shed 10 bases, with 24 bases lying between them. This CDR3 contains 15 residues. Germline V gene data show CDR1 as DFQATT and CDR2 as SNEGSKA (reference sequence). With the Oncomine TCR Beta short-read assay, DNA from cultured CD4+ T cells was sequenced. TCRdb processed the PCR reads anew with MiXCR; each CDR3 protein has one entry. The profile shows more than 10,000 distinct CDR3 sequences, 41% of them singletons. This sequence joins TRBV20-1 and TRBJ1-5; no clear D. The specimen comprised CD4+ T cells from blood, cultured in vitro, sampled after SARS-CoV-2 vaccination. The sequence derives from a human donor who had recovered from COVID-19. The CDR3 loop reads CSAHPGVGGIKPQHF. CDR3 in DNA: TGCAGTGCTCACCCCGGTGTAGGCGGGATAAAACCCCAGCATTTT.